The present TCR beta chain was sequenced within a study of OX40 agonist ivuxolimab in advanced cancers. Study-wide context: Patients took ivuxolimab, an agonistic anti-OX40 (CD134) antibody.

This CDR3 region has 14 residues. Trimming stripped 1 base from V and 5 bases from J, with 11 bases between. Germline V gene data show CDR1 as SGHVS and CDR2 as FQNEAQ. Clones were read by immunoSEQ multiplex PCR, and TCRdb kept only the in-frame ones, dropping some. The profile shows 55,000 to 65,000 clones, 86% of them singletons. The sample consisted of CD4+ or CD8+ T cells sorted from blood, taken in a trial of the OX40 agonist ivuxolimab. This TCR was sampled from an adult with an advanced solid tumor such as melanoma, head and neck, liver or kidney cancer. The V call is TRBV7-8, the J call TRBJ2-5; possibly TRBD1 for D (5 bases). The CDR3 bases are TGTGCCAGCAGCTTAGTGTCAGGGCCCGAGACCCAGTACTTC. Protein sequence: CASSLVSGPETQYF.